The sequence of this T cell receptor beta chain was determined in a study of blood T cell repertoires in COVID-19. Background on the study: Whether acute or convalescent, the COVID-19 samples came from the United States, Italy and Spain. PBMCs, B-cell-depleted T cells, or T cells provided the cDNA or gDNA that made up the material.

Between the trimmed V and J ends, which lost 2 bases and 1 base, there was a span of 9 bases. The germline CDR1 and CDR2 sequences are SGHAT and FQNNGV. CDR3 length: 14 residues. In the source study's methods: Nucleated cell counts were estimated from reference gene primer amplification. Produced via immunoSEQ multiplex PCR; TCRdb's table is partial and in-frame only. The V and J calls and clone size were taken over from that table, and D and trimming were inferred from the DNA. Here the sample spans approximately 210,000 clones, around 89% being singletons. The sample was peripheral blood. The clonotype comes from a man aged 65 to 79 with acute or convalescent COVID-19. The rearrangement uses TRBV11-2 and TRBJ2-7, with unresolved D. CDR3 region: CASSLSGFSYEQYF. CDR3 nucleotide sequence: TGTGCCAGCAGCTTATCCGGGTTTTCCTACGAGCAGTACTTC.